The clone carrying this T cell receptor (beta chain) was counted at least ten times. The antigen remains undetermined. The data belong to a study of Graves' ophthalmopathy and Graves' hyperthyroidism. CAS ≥3, NOSPECS ≥4, moderate-to-severe activity and duration under 3 months marked donors with ophthalmopathy. Other autoimmune diseases, uncontrolled infections, pregnancy or lactation led to the exclusion of patients. RNA transcripts were the source from which TCR beta CDR3 regions were amplified. Investigators did first-round RT-PCR with HTBI primers, then second-round multiplex PCR. TCRdb analysed the multiplex PCR reads with MiXCR anew, one entry per CDR3 protein. Of 450,000 or so distinct CDR3 sequences listed, 14% are singletons. Study-level points and caveats: The authors also found most expanded thyroid clonotypes above 0.001 frequency in blood. The study's model predicted ophthalmopathy progression at 70.59% sensitivity and 72% to 75% specificity.

From germline, CDR1 is MNHEY and CDR2 SVGEGT. The CDR3 spans 12 residues. V lost 7 bases and J 3 bases, leaving 10 bases between the germline ends. Sequencing was done on a sample of blood. The origin of this receptor is a woman in her twenties or thirties with Graves' ophthalmopathy. The chain joins TRBV6-2 or TRBV6-3 to TRBJ2-7; unclear D gene. The CDR3 coding sequence is TGTGCCAGCAACGGAAATTTCTACGAGCAGTACTTC. Translation gives CASNGNFYEQYF.